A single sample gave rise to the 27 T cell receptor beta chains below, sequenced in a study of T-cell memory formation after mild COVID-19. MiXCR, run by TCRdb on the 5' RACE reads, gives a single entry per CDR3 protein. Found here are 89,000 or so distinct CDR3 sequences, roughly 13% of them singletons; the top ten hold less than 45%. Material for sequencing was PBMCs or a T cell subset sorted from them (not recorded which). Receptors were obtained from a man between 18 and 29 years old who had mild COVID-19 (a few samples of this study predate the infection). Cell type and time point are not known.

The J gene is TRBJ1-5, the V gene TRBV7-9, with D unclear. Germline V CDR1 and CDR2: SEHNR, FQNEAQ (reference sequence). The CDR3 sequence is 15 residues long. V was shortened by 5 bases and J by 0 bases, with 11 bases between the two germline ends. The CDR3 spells CASSQSQDSNQPQHF. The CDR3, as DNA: TGTGCCAGCAGCCAGAGCCAGGATAGCAATCAGCCCCAGCATTTT.

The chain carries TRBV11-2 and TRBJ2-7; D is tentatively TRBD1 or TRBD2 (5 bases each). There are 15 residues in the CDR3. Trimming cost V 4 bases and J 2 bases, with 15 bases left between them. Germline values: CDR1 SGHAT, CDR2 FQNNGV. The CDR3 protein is CASSSLRGVAYEQYF. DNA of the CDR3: TGTGCCAGCAGCTCGTTGCGAGGGGTTGCCTACGAGCAGTACTTC.

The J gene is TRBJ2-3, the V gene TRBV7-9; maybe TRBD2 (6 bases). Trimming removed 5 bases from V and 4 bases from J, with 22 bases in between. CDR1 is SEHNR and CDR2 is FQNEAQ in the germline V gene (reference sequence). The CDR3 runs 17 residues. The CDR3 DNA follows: TGTGCCAGCAGCCCCCCGGAGATTGGGGGGAGTGCAGATACGCAGTATTTT. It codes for CASSPPEIGGSADTQYF.

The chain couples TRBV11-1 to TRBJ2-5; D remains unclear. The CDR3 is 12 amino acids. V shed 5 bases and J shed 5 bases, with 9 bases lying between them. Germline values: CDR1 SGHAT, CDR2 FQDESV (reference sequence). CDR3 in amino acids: CASSPLGETQYF. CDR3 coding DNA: TGTGCCAGCAGCCCACTCGGGGAGACCCAGTACTTC. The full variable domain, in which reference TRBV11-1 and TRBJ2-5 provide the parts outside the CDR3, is EAEVAQSPRYKITEKSQAVAFWCDPISGHATLYWYRQILGQGPELLVQFQDESVVDDSQLPKDRFSAERLKGVDSTLKIQPAELGDSAMYLCASSPLGETQYFGPGTRLLVL.

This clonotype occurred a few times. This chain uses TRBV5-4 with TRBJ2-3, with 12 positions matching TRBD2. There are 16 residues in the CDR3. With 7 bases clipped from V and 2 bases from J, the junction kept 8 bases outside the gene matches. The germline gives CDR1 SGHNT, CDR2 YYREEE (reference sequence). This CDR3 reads CASGGLAGSFTDTQYF. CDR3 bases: TGTGCCAGCGGAGGACTAGCGGGGTCATTCACAGATACGCAGTATTTT.

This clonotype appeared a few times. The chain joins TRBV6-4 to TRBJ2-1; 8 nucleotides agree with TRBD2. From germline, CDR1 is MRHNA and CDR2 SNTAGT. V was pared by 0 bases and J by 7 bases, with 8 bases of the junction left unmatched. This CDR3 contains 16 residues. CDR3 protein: CASSDSQRGTSNEQFF. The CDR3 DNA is TGTGCCAGCAGTGACTCGCAGCGGGGGACTTCTAATGAGCAGTTCTTC.

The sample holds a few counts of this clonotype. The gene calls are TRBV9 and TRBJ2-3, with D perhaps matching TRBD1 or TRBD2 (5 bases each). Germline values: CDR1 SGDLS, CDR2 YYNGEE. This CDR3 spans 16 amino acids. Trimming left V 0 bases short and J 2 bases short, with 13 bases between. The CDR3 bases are TGTGCCAGCAGCGTAGCCTTCGAGGGGCCCACAGATACGCAGTATTTT. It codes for CASSVAFEGPTDTQYF. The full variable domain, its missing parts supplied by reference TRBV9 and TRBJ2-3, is DSGVTQTPKHLITATGQRVTLRCSPRSGDLSVYWYQQSLDQGLQFLIQYYNGEERAKGNILERFSAQQFPDLHSELNLSSLELGDSALYFCASSVAFEGPTDTQYFGPGTRLTVL.

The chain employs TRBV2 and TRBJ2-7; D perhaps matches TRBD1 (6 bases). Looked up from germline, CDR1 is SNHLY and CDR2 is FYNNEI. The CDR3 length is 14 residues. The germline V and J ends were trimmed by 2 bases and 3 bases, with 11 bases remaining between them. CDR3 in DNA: TGTGCCAGCAGTGAACAGGGGAGTCTCTACGAGCAGTACTTC. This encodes CASSEQGSLYEQYF.

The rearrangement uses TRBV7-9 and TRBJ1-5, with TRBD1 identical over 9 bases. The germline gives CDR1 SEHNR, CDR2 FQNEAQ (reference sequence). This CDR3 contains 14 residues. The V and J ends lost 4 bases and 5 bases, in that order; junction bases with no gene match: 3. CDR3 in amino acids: CASSSGQGDQPQHF. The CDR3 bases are TGTGCCAGCAGCTCGGGACAGGGAGATCAGCCCCAGCATTTT.

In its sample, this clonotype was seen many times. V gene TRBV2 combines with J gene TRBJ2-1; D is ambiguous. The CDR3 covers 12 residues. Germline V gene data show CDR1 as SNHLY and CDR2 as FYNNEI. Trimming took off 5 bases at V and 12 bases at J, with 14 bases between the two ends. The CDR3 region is CASSSSDVGQFF. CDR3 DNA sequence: TGTGCCAGCAGTTCGTCGGACGTAGGGCAGTTCTTC.

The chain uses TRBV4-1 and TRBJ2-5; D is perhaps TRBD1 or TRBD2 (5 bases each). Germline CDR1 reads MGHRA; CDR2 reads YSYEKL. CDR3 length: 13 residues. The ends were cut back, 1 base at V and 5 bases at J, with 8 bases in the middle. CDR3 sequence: CASSQGGSETQYF. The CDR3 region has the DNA TGCGCCAGCAGCCAAGGGGGGAGTGAGACCCAGTACTTC.

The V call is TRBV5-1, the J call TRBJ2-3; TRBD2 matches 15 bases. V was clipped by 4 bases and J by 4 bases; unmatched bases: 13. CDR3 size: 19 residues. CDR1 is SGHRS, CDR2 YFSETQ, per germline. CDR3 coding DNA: TGCGCCAGCAGCCGCGGCCCCCTCGGACTAGCGGGGGGGCCAGATACGCAGTATTTT. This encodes CASSRGPLGLAGGPDTQYF. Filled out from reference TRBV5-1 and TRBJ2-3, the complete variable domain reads KAGVTQTPRYLIKTRGQQVTLSCSPISGHRSVSWYQQTPGQGLQFLFEYFSETQRNKGNFPGRFSGRQFSNSRSEMNVSTLELGDSALYLCASSRGPLGLAGGPDTQYFGPGTRLTVL.

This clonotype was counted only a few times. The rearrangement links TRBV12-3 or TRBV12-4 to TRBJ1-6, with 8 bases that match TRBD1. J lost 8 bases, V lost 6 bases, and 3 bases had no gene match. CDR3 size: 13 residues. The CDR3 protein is CASREQGDSPLHF. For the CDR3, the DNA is TGTGCCAGCAGGGAACAGGGGGATTCACCCCTCCACTTT.

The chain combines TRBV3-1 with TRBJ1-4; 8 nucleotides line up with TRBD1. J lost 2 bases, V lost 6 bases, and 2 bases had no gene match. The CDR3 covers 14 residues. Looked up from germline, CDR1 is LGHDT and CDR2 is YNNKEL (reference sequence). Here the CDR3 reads CASRDRGTNEKLFF. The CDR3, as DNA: TGTGCCAGCAGAGACAGGGGTACTAATGAAAAACTGTTTTTT.

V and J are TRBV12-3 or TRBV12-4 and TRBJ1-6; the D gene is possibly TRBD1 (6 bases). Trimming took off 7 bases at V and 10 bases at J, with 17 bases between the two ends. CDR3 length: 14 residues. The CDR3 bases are TGTGCCAGCAATCAACAGGGTTTAGGGTCACCCCTCCACTTT. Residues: CASNQQGLGSPLHF.

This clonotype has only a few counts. Written as DNA, the CDR3 is TGTGCCAGCAGCCGAGGGCTGGGCGGCTACACCTTC. It encodes CASSRGLGGYTF. The chain recombines TRBV7-9 with TRBJ1-2, with no clear D. The CDR3 runs to 12 residues. V gave up 5 bases and J gave up 8 bases, with 12 bases separating them. Per the germline V gene, CDR1 is SEHNR and CDR2 is FQNEAQ (reference sequence). Full variable domain (remainder filled in from reference TRBV7-9 and TRBJ1-2): DTGVSQNPRHKITKRGQNVTFRCDPISEHNRLYWYRQTLGQGPEFLTYFQNEAQLEKSRLLSDRFSAERPKGSFSTLEIQRTEQGDSAMYLCASSRGLGGYTFGSGTRLTVV.

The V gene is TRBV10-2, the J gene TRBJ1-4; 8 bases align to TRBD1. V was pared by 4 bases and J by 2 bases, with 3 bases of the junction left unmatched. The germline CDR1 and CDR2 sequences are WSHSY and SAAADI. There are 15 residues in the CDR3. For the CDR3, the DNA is TGCGCCAGCAGTGCCAGGACAGGGACTAATGAAAAACTGTTTTTT. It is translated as CASSARTGTNEKLFF.

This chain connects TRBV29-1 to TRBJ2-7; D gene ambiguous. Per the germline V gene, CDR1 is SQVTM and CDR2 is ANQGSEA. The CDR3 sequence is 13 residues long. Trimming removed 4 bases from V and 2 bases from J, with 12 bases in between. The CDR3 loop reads CSVVEAGTYEQYF. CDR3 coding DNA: TGCAGCGTTGTAGAAGCAGGCACCTACGAGCAGTACTTC.

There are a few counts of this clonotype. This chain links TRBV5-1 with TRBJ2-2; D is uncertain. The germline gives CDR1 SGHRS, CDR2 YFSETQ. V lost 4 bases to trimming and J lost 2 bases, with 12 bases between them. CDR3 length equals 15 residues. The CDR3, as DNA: TGCGCCAGCAGCGGGGTAGAGACTAACACCGGGGAGCTGTTTTTT. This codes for CASSGVETNTGELFF. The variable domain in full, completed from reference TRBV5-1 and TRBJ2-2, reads KAGVTQTPRYLIKTRGQQVTLSCSPISGHRSVSWYQQTPGQGLQFLFEYFSETQRNKGNFPGRFSGRQFSNSRSEMNVSTLELGDSALYLCASSGVETNTGELFFGEGSRLTVL.

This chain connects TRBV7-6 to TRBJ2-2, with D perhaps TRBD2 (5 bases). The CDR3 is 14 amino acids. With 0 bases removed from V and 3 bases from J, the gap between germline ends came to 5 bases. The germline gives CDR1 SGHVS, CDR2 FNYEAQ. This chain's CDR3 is CASSLAGDTGELFF. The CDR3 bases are TGTGCCAGCAGCTTAGCCGGGGACACCGGGGAGCTGTTTTTT.

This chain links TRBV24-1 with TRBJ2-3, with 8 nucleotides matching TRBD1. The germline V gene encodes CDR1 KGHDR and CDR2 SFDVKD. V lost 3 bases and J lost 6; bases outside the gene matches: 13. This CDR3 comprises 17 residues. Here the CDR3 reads CATSDQTGDSGVDTQYF. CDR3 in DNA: TGTGCCACCAGTGATCAGACAGGGGACTCCGGCGTGGATACGCAGTATTTT.

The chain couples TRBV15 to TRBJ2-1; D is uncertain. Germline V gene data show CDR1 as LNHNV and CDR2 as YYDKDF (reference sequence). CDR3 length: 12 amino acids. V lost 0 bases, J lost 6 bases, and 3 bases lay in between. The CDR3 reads CATSREGNEQFF. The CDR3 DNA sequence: TGTGCCACCAGCAGAGAAGGCAATGAGCAGTTCTTC.

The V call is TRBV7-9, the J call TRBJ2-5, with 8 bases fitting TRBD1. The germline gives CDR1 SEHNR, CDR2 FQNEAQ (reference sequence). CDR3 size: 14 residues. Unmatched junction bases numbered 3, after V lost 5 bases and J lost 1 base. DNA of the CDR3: TGTGCCAGCAGCCTGACAGGGGTCCAAGAGACCCAGTACTTC. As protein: CASSLTGVQETQYF.

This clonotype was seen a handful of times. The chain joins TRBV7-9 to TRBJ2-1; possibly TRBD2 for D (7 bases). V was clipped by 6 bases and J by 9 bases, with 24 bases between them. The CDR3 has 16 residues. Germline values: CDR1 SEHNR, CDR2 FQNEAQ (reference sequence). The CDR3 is CASRAVWGGSLSEQFF. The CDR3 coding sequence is TGTGCCAGCAGGGCAGTTTGGGGGGGCTCCCTTAGTGAGCAGTTCTTC.

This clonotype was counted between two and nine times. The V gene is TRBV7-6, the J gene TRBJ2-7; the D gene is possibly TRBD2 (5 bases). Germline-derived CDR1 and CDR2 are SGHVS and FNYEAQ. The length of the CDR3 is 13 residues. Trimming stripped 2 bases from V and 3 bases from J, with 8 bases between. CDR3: CASSLNAGYEQYV. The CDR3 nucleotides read TGTGCCAGCAGCTTAAACGCGGGCTACGAGCAGTACGTC.

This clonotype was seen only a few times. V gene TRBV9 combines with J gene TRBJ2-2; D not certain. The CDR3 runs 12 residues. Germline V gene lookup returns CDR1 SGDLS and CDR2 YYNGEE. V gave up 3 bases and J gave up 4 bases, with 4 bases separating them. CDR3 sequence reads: CASSASTGELFF. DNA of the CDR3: TGTGCCAGCAGCGCCTCCACCGGGGAGCTGTTTTTT.

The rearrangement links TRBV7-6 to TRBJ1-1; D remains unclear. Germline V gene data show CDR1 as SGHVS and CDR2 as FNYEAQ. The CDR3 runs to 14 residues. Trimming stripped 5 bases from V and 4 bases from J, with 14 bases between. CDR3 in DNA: TGTGCCAGCAGCCCCCGGGGTCCGAGCACTGAAGCTTTCTTT. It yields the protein CASSPRGPSTEAFF. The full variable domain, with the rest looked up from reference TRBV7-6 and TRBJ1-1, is GAGVSQSPRYKVTKRGQDVALRCDPISGHVSLYWYRQALGQGPEFLTYFNYEAQQDKSGLPNDRFSAERPEGSISTLTIQRTEQRDSAMYRCASSPRGPSTEAFFGQGTRLTVV.